The 13 T cell receptor beta chains listed next were all sequenced from one sample in a study of identical twins. One entry per CDR3 protein results from TCRdb running MiXCR on the 5' RACE reads. In the table there are 1.5 million to 2 million distinct CDR3 sequences, less than 35% of which are singletons. What was sequenced was cord blood. The receptors stem from a newborn girl in good health.

The chain has TRBV27 and TRBJ1-5, with a weak D call TRBD1 (5 bases). The length of the CDR3 is 16 residues. The V end lost 1 base, the J end lost 2 bases, and 12 bases lay between the germline ends. Looked up from germline, CDR1 is MNHEY and CDR2 is SMNVEV (reference sequence). The CDR3 DNA follows: TGTGCCAGCAGTTTATTCGGGGACCTGGGCAATCAGCCCCAGCATTTT. As protein: CASSLFGDLGNQPQHF.

The genes are TRBV20-1 and TRBJ2-7; D ambiguous. The CDR3 sequence is 15 residues long. Trimming left V 0 bases short and J 5 bases short, with 17 bases between. Per germline, CDR1 DFQATT and CDR2 SNEGSKA (reference sequence). The CDR3 DNA reads TGCAGTGCTAGAGATAGGCAAAGAATTGGGAACGAGCAGTACTTC. Its translation: CSARDRQRIGNEQYF.

The CDR3, as DNA: TGCGCCAGCAGCTTCCCCCTAGTCCCCAACAATGAGCAGTTCTTC. This gives the protein CASSFPLVPNNEQFF. The chain joins TRBV5-1 to TRBJ2-1; D gene uncertain. Germline loops: CDR1 SGHRS, CDR2 YFSETQ. The CDR3 extends over 15 amino acids. The ends were cut back, 2 bases at V and 5 bases at J, with 14 bases in the middle.

This clonotype was observed a handful of times. The chain is built from TRBV7-9 and TRBJ1-2; 7 bases line up with TRBD1. Germline CDR1 is SEHNR and CDR2 is FQNEAQ (reference sequence). CDR3 size: 13 residues. Germline trimming cut 5 bases from V and 6 bases from J; bases unmatched to any gene: 6. The CDR3 is CASSLFDRDGYTF. The CDR3 coding sequence is TGTGCCAGCAGCCTATTCGACAGGGATGGCTACACCTTC.

This clonotype was recorded a few times. The genes are TRBV6-5 and TRBJ2-6; no reliable D call. This CDR3 is 17 amino acids long. Trimming removed 0 bases from V and 0 bases from J, with 9 bases in between. CDR1 MNHEY and CDR2 SVGAGI come from the germline V gene. In nucleotides, the CDR3 is TGTGCCAGCAGTTACTCTCGGCCGGGCTCTGGGGCCAACGTCCTGACTTTC. This translates into CASSYSRPGSGANVLTF.

On this clonotype: This may stem from a read error, because a much larger clone lies one nucleotide away. The rearrangement links TRBV10-3 to TRBJ1-5; no firm D call. The V end lost 8 bases, the J end lost 5 bases, and 13 bases lay between the germline ends. The CDR3 consists of 13 residues. Germline CDR1 is ENHRY and CDR2 is SYGVKD. The CDR3 nucleotides read TGTGCCATCGGTAGTGGCAGAGATCAGCCCCAGCATTTT. Amino acid sequence: CAIGSGRDQPQHF.

The chain links TRBV28 to TRBJ1-1; 7 positions agree with TRBD1. V dropped 4 bases and J dropped 1; count of bases not matched to a gene: 6. Germline V CDR1 and CDR2: MDHEN, SYDVKM. CDR3 length: 15 residues. CDR3 protein: CASSSPQGRNTEAFF. The DNA for the CDR3 is TGTGCCAGCAGTTCCCCACAGGGGCGGAACACTGAAGCTTTCTTT.

This clonotype was seen more than once but under ten times. This chain connects TRBV7-9 to TRBJ2-5, with 11 bases identical to TRBD2. Losses at the gene ends were 5 bases for V and 3 bases for J; bases not matched to a gene: 5. Germline CDR1 SEHNR, CDR2 FQNEAQ (reference sequence). The CDR3 loop spans 15 amino acids. The CDR3 region has the DNA TGTGCCAGCAGCGCGACTAGCGGGGATAAAGAGACCCAGTACTTC. It codes for CASSATSGDKETQYF.

V is TRBV7-9 and J is TRBJ1-2; D is unresolved. This CDR3 contains 16 residues. Per the germline V gene, CDR1 is SEHNR and CDR2 is FQNEAQ (reference sequence). The V end lost 0 bases, the J end lost 0 bases, and 11 bases lay between the germline ends. The chain's CDR3 is CASSLADGSSNYGYTF. As DNA, the CDR3 is TGTGCCAGCAGCTTAGCTGACGGATCCTCTAACTATGGCTACACCTTC. Together with reference TRBV7-9 and TRBJ1-2, the CDR3 gives the full variable domain: DTGVSQNPRHKITKRGQNVTFRCDPISEHNRLYWYRQTLGQGPEFLTYFQNEAQLEKSRLLSDRFSAERPKGSFSTLEIQRTEQGDSAMYLCASSLADGSSNYGYTFGSGTRLTVV.

This clonotype occurred a few times. The chain recombines TRBV30 with TRBJ1-1, with 11 bases matching TRBD1. The junction had 15 bases not matched to a gene; V was cut back by 5 bases and J by 1 base. CDR1 is GTSNPN and CDR2 is SVGIG in the germline V gene (reference sequence). The CDR3 extends over 18 amino acids. CDR3 DNA sequence: TGTGCCTGGCGATGGTCTTGGGGACAGGGGGGTCCGAACACTGAAGCTTTCTTT. Encoded protein: CAWRWSWGQGGPNTEAFF.

Concerning this clonotype itself: A much larger clone differs by one base, so this may be a read error. V usage is TRBV20-1 and J usage is TRBJ2-7, with 10 nucleotides matching TRBD2. V dropped 3 bases and J dropped 2; count of bases not matched to a gene: 4. CDR1 DFQATT and CDR2 SNEGSKA come from the germline V gene (reference sequence). CDR3 length: 14 amino acids. The CDR3 DNA is TGCAGTGCTAGGACTAGCGGGCACCCCTACGAGCAGTACTTC. It encodes CSARTSGHPYEQYF.

This chain links TRBV3-1 with TRBJ2-1; 7 bases map to TRBD2. CDR3 length equals 15 residues. With 3 bases clipped from V and 7 bases from J, the junction kept 9 bases outside the gene matches. The germline V gene encodes CDR1 LGHDT and CDR2 YNNKEL (reference sequence). The CDR3 DNA follows: TGTGCCAGCAGCCATCTGCGGGGGAGTTTGAATGAGCAGTTCTTC. It yields the protein CASSHLRGSLNEQFF.

This clonotype was recorded at least ten times. This chain uses TRBV12-3 or TRBV12-4 with TRBJ1-2; tentative D call: TRBD1 (6 bases). The germline V and J ends were trimmed by 3 bases and 8 bases, with 19 bases remaining between them. CDR3 length: 15 residues. For the CDR3, the DNA is TGTGCCAGCAGTTTTGCAACCACAGGGTTAAGCGGCTACACCTTC. Residues: CASSFATTGLSGYTF.